This T cell receptor beta chain came from a study of T cell responses to AZD1222 COVID-19 vaccine. In regard to this clone: Its target is not known.

Sequencing used immunoSEQ multiplex PCR; TCRdb keeps in-frame clones, though not all of them. The data show some 100,000 clones, more than 85% seen once. Germline V lookup: CDR1 MNHEY, CDR2 SVGAGI. This CDR3 is built from 11 residues. V dropped 6 bases and J dropped 6 bases, with 7 bases sitting between them. Whole-study findings and limits: Clonal diversity may have been underestimated, and the donors were mostly white British, with more females than males. In the spike-specific TCR repertoire, nearly half reportedly target unmutated variant regions. Spike-specific TCR breadth and depth both grew after two AZD1222 doses.

The receptor was isolated from an adult in good health. The chain employs TRBV6-5 and TRBJ2-3, with D unresolved. Specimen: peripheral blood, collected on day 0 of AZD1222 vaccination. The CDR3 is CASRELDTQYF. The CDR3 DNA sequence: TGTGCCAGCAGAGAGTTGGATACGCAGTATTTT.